What follows are 20 T cell receptor beta chains derived from one specimen sequenced in a study of OX40 agonist ivuxolimab in advanced cancers. Clones were read by immunoSEQ multiplex PCR, and TCRdb kept only the in-frame ones, dropping some. The top ten hold about 0.99% of the sample, which has tens of thousands of clones, around 87% seen once. The sample consisted of CD4+ or CD8+ T cells sorted from blood, taken in a trial of the OX40 agonist ivuxolimab. The receptors stem from an adult with an advanced solid tumor such as melanoma, head and neck, liver or kidney cancer.

The chain has TRBV5-1 and TRBJ2-1; D not certain. Germline CDR1 is SGHRS and CDR2 is YFSETQ. This CDR3 spans 15 amino acids. V was clipped by 0 bases and J by 4 bases, with 11 bases between them. CDR3 sequence reads: CASSLASFGYNEQFF. The CDR3 region has the DNA TGCGCCAGCAGCTTGGCCTCTTTTGGGTACAATGAGCAGTTCTTC.

The chain recombines TRBV19 with TRBJ2-4, with D possibly TRBD2 on 5 matching bases. V dropped 2 bases and J dropped 0 bases, with 8 bases sitting between them. CDR3 size: 15 residues. Germline V gives CDR1 LNHDA, CDR2 SQIVND (reference sequence). CDR3 amino acids: CASSIIALAKNIQYF. The CDR3 DNA sequence: TGTGCCAGTAGTATAATAGCGCTAGCCAAAAACATTCAGTACTTC. The complete variable domain, with remaining parts taken from reference TRBV19 and TRBJ2-4, reads DGGITQSPKYLFRKEGQNVTLSCEQNLNHDAMYWYRQDPGQGLRLIYYSQIVNDFQKGDIAEGYSVSREKKESFPLTVTSAQKNPTAFYLCASSIIALAKNIQYFGAGTRLSVL.

In this sample, this clone turned up once. In nucleotides, the CDR3 is TGCGCCAGCAGACGGGAGCGGGAGGGCCTCGGGGAGCTGTTTTTT. Amino acid sequence: CASRREREGLGELFF. This chain uses TRBV4-1 with TRBJ2-2; TRBD2 matches 10 bases. CDR1 and CDR2 (germline): MGHRA, YSYEKL. The length of the CDR3 is 15 residues. J lost 7 bases, V lost 6 bases, and 8 bases had no gene match.

This clone was seen a few times. The chain links TRBV14 to TRBJ1-2; 7 bases line up with TRBD1. This CDR3 is 14 amino acids long. The V and J ends lost 5 bases and 8 bases, in that order; junction bases with no gene match: 11. Germline-derived CDR1 and CDR2 are SGHDN and FVKESK. The CDR3 nucleotides are TGTGCCAGCAGCTCCATCCAAGGGGGCCGAGGCTACACCTTC. This codes for CASSSIQGGRGYTF.

The chain carries TRBV6-6 and TRBJ2-7, with 10 nucleotides matching TRBD2. The CDR3 runs 14 residues. V shed 0 bases and J 6 bases; nucleotides not matched to a gene: 2. Per germline, CDR1 MNHNY and CDR2 SVGAGI (reference sequence). For the CDR3, the DNA is TGTGCCAGCAGTTACTCGGTAGCGGGAGGCGAGCAGTACTTC. The encoded protein is CASSYSVAGGEQYF.

The J gene is TRBJ1-5, the V gene TRBV5-4; no clear D gene. Germline V CDR1 and CDR2: SGHNT, YYREEE (reference sequence). V was cut by 6 bases and J by 0 bases, with 16 bases left in between. The CDR3 is 16 residues long. The CDR3 protein is CASTLFGLNSNQPQHF. The CDR3 nucleotides are TGTGCCAGCACATTGTTCGGGTTAAATAGCAATCAGCCCCAGCATTTT.

This clone came up a few times. This chain joins TRBV25-1 and TRBJ2-5, with D tentatively TRBD1 or TRBD2 (6 bases each). The V end lost 5 bases, the J end lost 5 bases, and 12 bases lay between the germline ends. The CDR3 has 13 amino acids. CDR1 and CDR2 (germline): MGHDK, SYGVNS. CDR3 in DNA: TGTGCCAGCAGTAAGGGGGGATACGAGACCCAGTACTTC. It is translated as CASSKGGYETQYF. Filled out from reference TRBV25-1 and TRBJ2-5, the complete variable domain reads EADIYQTPRYLVIGTGKKITLECSQTMGHDKMYWYQQDPGMELHLIHYSYGVNSTEKGDLSSESTVSRIRTEHFPLTLESARPSHTSQYLCASSKGGYETQYFGPGTRLLVL.

The chain employs TRBV6-1 and TRBJ1-3, with D perhaps TRBD1 (6 bases). V lost 6 bases and J lost 0, with 12 bases in between. The CDR3 has 15 amino acids. Germline V lookup: CDR1 MNHNS, CDR2 SASEGT. DNA of the CDR3: TGTGCCAGCAGGGACCAGACAGGCTCTGGAAACACCATATATTTT. Its translation is CASRDQTGSGNTIYF.

V and J are TRBV27 and TRBJ2-1; 8 bases line up with TRBD2. Trimming removed 0 bases from V and 7 bases from J; junction bases left unmatched: 5. Germline V gives CDR1 MNHEY, CDR2 SMNVEV (reference sequence). The CDR3 has 15 amino acids. The CDR3 reads CASSLSAGLVNEQFF. The CDR3 coding sequence is TGTGCCAGCAGTTTATCGGCGGGACTAGTTAATGAGCAGTTCTTC.

This chain uses TRBV25-1 with TRBJ2-7; 9 nucleotides agree with TRBD2. Germline assignment: CDR1 MGHDK and CDR2 SYGVNS. The CDR3 has 15 residues. V lost 3 bases and J lost 6; bases outside the gene matches: 9. Written as DNA, the CDR3 is TGTGCCAGCAGTGATAACCTAGCGGGAACCGGCGAGCAGTACTTC. Translation: CASSDNLAGTGEQYF.

This chain joins TRBV10-1 and TRBJ2-1; the D call may be TRBD1 or TRBD2 (5 bases each). The germline V gene encodes CDR1 WNHNN and CDR2 SYGVQD (reference sequence). With 5 bases removed from V and 2 bases from J, the gap between germline ends came to 10 bases. This CDR3 comprises 14 residues. CDR3 nucleotide sequence: TGCGCCAGCAGTATGGGGACCCCCTACAATGAGCAGTTCTTC. It translates to CASSMGTPYNEQFF.

The chain joins TRBV9 to TRBJ2-5, with TRBD2 matching 10 bases. Germline trimming cut 4 bases from V and 4 bases from J; bases unmatched to any gene: 10. The CDR3 totals 16 residues. The germline gives CDR1 SGDLS, CDR2 YYNGEE. CDR3 loop: CASSSGLAASAETQYF. Written as DNA, the CDR3 is TGTGCCAGCAGCTCCGGACTAGCGGCCTCCGCAGAGACCCAGTACTTC. Full variable domain (outside the CDR3, taken from reference TRBV9 and TRBJ2-5): DSGVTQTPKHLITATGQRVTLRCSPRSGDLSVYWYQQSLDQGLQFLIQYYNGEERAKGNILERFSAQQFPDLHSELNLSSLELGDSALYFCASSSGLAASAETQYFGPGTRLLVL.

The chain uses TRBV9 and TRBJ2-5; a weak D match, TRBD2 (5 bases). This CDR3 is 15 amino acids long. Germline V CDR1 and CDR2: SGDLS, YYNGEE. V gave up 2 bases and J gave up 0 bases, with 11 bases separating them. CDR3 residues: CASSVGGMYQETQYF. The CDR3 coding sequence is TGTGCCAGCAGCGTTGGAGGCATGTACCAAGAGACCCAGTACTTC.

The rearrangement joins TRBV11-2 to TRBJ2-1; 7 nucleotides match TRBD1. The germline V gene encodes CDR1 SGHAT and CDR2 FQNNGV. The CDR3 runs to 13 residues. Unmatched junction bases numbered 7, after V lost 5 bases and J lost 9 bases. The CDR3 protein is CASSRIDRAEQFF. The CDR3 region has the DNA TGTGCCAGCAGCCGAATCGACAGGGCTGAGCAGTTCTTC.

The V and J genes are TRBV7-2 and TRBJ1-2; no definite D call. With 1 base removed from V and 4 bases from J, the gap between germline ends came to 10 bases. The CDR3 totals 14 residues. Germline CDR1 and CDR2: SGHTA and FQGNSA. The CDR3 DNA is TGTGCCAGCAGCTTAGGCGAGACTGGCTATGGCTACACCTTC. Its translation: CASSLGETGYGYTF.

The genes are TRBV11-3 and TRBJ1-4; no reliable D call. This CDR3 region has 12 residues. Trimming removed 4 bases from V and 8 bases from J, with 8 bases in between. The V gene's germline CDR1 is SGHNT and CDR2 YENEEA. This CDR3 is CASSSDGEKLFF. CDR3 DNA sequence: TGTGCCAGCAGCTCAGATGGCGAAAAACTGTTTTTT.

This rearrangement joins TRBV7-9 to TRBJ2-3; 8 bases align to TRBD1. J was trimmed by 0 bases and V by 7 bases; bases with no gene match: 3. Germline V lookup: CDR1 SEHNR, CDR2 FQNEAQ (reference sequence). The CDR3 covers 14 residues. The CDR3 coding sequence is TGTGCCAGCACCGGACAGGGTAGCACAGATACGCAGTATTTT. Amino acid sequence: CASTGQGSTDTQYF.

A few counts support this clone. The chain has TRBV14 and TRBJ2-5; D gene ambiguous. The CDR3 runs to 13 residues. V was trimmed by 4 bases and J by 7 bases, leaving 13 bases between them. CDR1 and CDR2 from the germline V gene are SGHDN and FVKESK. This chain's CDR3 is CASSPALVATQYF. CDR3 nucleotides: TGTGCCAGCAGCCCCGCCCTAGTAGCGACCCAGTACTTC.

This chain connects TRBV7-3 to TRBJ2-1; 12 bases fit TRBD2. This CDR3 has 16 residues. Germline V gives CDR1 SGHTA, CDR2 FQGTGA. Trimming at V came to 5 bases and at J to 6 bases, leaving 8 bases not matched to a gene. The DNA of the CDR3 is TGTGCCAGCAGCCTAAATCTAGCGGGAGGGGTCAATGAGCAGTTCTTC. Protein sequence: CASSLNLAGGVNEQFF.

The chain couples TRBV11-3 to TRBJ2-1, with TRBD2 matching 12 bases. This CDR3 contains 16 residues. Per the germline V gene, CDR1 is SGHNT and CDR2 is YENEEA. J was trimmed by 3 bases and V by 5 bases; bases with no gene match: 5. CDR3 coding DNA: TGTGCCAGCAGCCCTCGACTAGCGGGAGACTACAATGAGCAGTTCTTC. Translated: CASSPRLAGDYNEQFF.